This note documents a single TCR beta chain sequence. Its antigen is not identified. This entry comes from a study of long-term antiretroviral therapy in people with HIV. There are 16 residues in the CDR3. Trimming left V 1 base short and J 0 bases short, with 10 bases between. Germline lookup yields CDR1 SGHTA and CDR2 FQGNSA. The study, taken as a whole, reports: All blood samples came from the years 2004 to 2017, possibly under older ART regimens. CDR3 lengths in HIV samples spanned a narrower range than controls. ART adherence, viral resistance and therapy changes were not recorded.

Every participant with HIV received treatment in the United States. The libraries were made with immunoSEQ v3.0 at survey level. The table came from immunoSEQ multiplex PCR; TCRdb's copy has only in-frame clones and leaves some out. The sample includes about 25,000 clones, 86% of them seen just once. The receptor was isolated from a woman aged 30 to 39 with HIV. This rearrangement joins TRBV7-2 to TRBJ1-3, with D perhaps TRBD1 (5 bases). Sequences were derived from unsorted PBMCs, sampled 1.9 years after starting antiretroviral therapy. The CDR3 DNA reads TGTGCCAGCAGCTTAGGTTTGGGACCCTCTGGAAACACCATATATTTT. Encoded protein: CASSLGLGPSGNTIYF.